This TCR beta chain was found in a study of Graves' ophthalmopathy and Graves' hyperthyroidism. General study results and limits: Blood also contained most of the expanded thyroid clonotypes above 0.001 frequency.

With respect to this clonotype: Antigen unknown. With a much larger clone just one base away, this may be a read error.

Where ophthalmopathy was absent within 18 months of follow-up, hyperthyroidism was stable. TCR beta CDR3 amplification used RNA transcripts. HTBI-primed RT-PCR formed the first round, and a multiplex PCR formed the second. TCRdb re-called the multiplex PCR reads with MiXCR, one entry per CDR3 protein. The table includes 300,000 to 500,000 distinct CDR3 sequences, 15% to 17% detected once. Germline V gene sequence: CDR1 SNHLY, CDR2 FYNNEI. The CDR3 extends over 12 amino acids. The V end was cut by 7 bases, the J end by 6 bases, with 12 bases between. Sequenced sample: peripheral blood. This TCR was recovered from a young woman with stable Graves' hyperthyroidism. The chain couples TRBV2 to TRBJ1-1; tentatively, D is TRBD1 (5 bases). CDR3 bases: TGTGCCAGCATTGATCTCAGGGCTGAAGCTTTCTTT. It is translated as CASIDLRAEAFF.